These 27 T cell receptor beta chains share one sample of origin, sequenced in a study of response to subunit inactivated influenza vaccine. One entry per CDR3 protein, called by TCRdb with MiXCR from the RT-PCR reads. The sample has 550,000 to 600,000 distinct CDR3 sequences, 12% seen once; the top ten hold about a tenth. The sequencing used PBMCs from blood, collected on the day of vaccination. The source is a man aged 50 to 59 who received an inactivated influenza vaccine.

This clonotype showed up just a few times. The chain combines TRBV15 with TRBJ2-7; 7 nucleotides agree with TRBD2. Germline V gene lookup returns CDR1 LNHNV and CDR2 YYDKDF (reference sequence). The CDR3 is made up of 16 amino acids. V lost 0 bases, J lost 0 bases, and 5 bases stayed unmatched. In nucleotides, the CDR3 is TGTGCCACCAGCAGAGACGGGACTACAAGCTCCTACGAGCAGTACTTC. Residues: CATSRDGTTSSYEQYF.

The chain combines TRBV7-9 with TRBJ2-7; no firm D call. The V end lost 10 bases, the J end lost 3 bases, and 7 bases lay between the germline ends. Per the germline V gene, CDR1 is SEHNR and CDR2 is FQNEAQ (reference sequence). The CDR3 has 10 residues. This chain's CDR3 is CATPVYEQYF. As DNA, the CDR3 is TGTGCCACCCCTGTCTACGAGCAGTACTTC. The variable domain in full, completed from reference TRBV7-9 and TRBJ2-7, reads DTGVSQNPRHKITKRGQNVTFRCDPISEHNRLYWYRQTLGQGPEFLTYFQNEAQLEKSRLLSDRFSAERPKGSFSTLEIQRTEQGDSAMYLCATPVYEQYFGPGTRLTVT.

The rearrangement links TRBV11-2 to TRBJ2-3; 7 nucleotides agree with TRBD2. Trimming at V came to 3 bases and at J to 6 bases, leaving 9 bases not matched to a gene. The CDR3 runs to 15 residues. Germline CDR1 SGHAT, CDR2 FQNNGV. This CDR3 is CASSFLASGLDTQYF. The CDR3, as DNA: TGTGCCAGCAGCTTTTTGGCTAGCGGCCTGGATACGCAGTATTTT.

Only a few counts were recorded for this clonotype. This chain connects TRBV7-2 to TRBJ2-7; the match to TRBD2 covers 7 bases. There are 14 residues in the CDR3. The germline CDR1 and CDR2 sequences are SGHTA and FQGNSA. Trimming at V came to 5 bases and at J to 0 bases, leaving 4 bases not matched to a gene. CDR3 coding DNA: TGTGCCAGCAGCACCCAGCGGGGCTCCTACGAGCAGTACTTC. Residues: CASSTQRGSYEQYF.

This clonotype has a count of ten or more. CDR3 nucleotide sequence: TGTGCCAGCAGCGCAGGGAGAAAACCCCTCCACTTT. This gives the protein CASSAGRKPLHF. V and J are TRBV9 and TRBJ1-6; possibly TRBD1 for D (5 bases). The CDR3 length is 12 residues. The germline V gene has CDR1 SGDLS and CDR2 YYNGEE. V gave up 3 bases and J gave up 12 bases, with 10 bases separating them.

This clonotype was seen more than once but under ten times. This chain joins TRBV4-3 and TRBJ1-3; D is uncertain. The V gene's germline CDR1 is LGHNA and CDR2 YSLEER. This CDR3 spans 15 amino acids. Trimming pared 0 bases from V and 0 bases from J, leaving 6 bases between. CDR3 DNA: TGCGCCAGCAGCCAAGAACTGGACTCTGGAAACACCATATATTTT. It encodes CASSQELDSGNTIYF.

The CDR3 region is CASSYSRGLAYNEQFF. CDR3 nucleotides: TGTGCCAGCAGTTACTCGCGGGGCCTGGCCTACAATGAGCAGTTCTTC. The genes are TRBV6-2 or TRBV6-3 and TRBJ2-1, with D maybe TRBD2 (6 bases). The V gene lost 0 bases and the J gene lost 2 bases, with 11 bases spanning the gap. The germline V gene has CDR1 MNHEY and CDR2 SVGEGT. The CDR3 has 16 residues.

This clonotype appeared a few times. The V call is TRBV7-2, the J call TRBJ1-4; 9 nucleotides agree with TRBD1. The CDR3 has 16 amino acids. In germline, CDR1 is SGHTA, CDR2 FQGNSA. J was trimmed by 9 bases and V by 1 base; bases with no gene match: 9. In nucleotides, the CDR3 is TGTGCCAGCAGCTTAGGGGGACAGGGCCCTGCGAAAAAACTGTTTTTT. Its protein product is CASSLGGQGPAKKLFF.

This clonotype came up a few times. The rearrangement joins TRBV12-3 or TRBV12-4 to TRBJ2-2; D remains unclear. Trimming left V 2 bases short and J 0 bases short, with 10 bases between. This CDR3 has 16 amino acids. The CDR3, as DNA: TGTGCCAGCAGTTTATACGGCACCTCGAACACCGGGGAGCTGTTTTTT. Translated: CASSLYGTSNTGELFF.

The rearrangement links TRBV9 to TRBJ1-2; no clear D gene. The CDR3 sequence is 14 residues long. V was cut by 0 bases and J by 3 bases, with 9 bases left in between. Germline lookup yields CDR1 SGDLS and CDR2 YYNGEE. DNA for the CDR3: TGTGCCAGCAGCGTAGTACAGCGCGACTATGGCTACACCTTC. Encoded protein: CASSVVQRDYGYTF.

This clonotype showed up just a few times. The V call is TRBV24-1, the J call TRBJ2-1, with 7 bases matching TRBD1. The germline V gene has CDR1 KGHDR and CDR2 SFDVKD. Losses at the gene ends were 4 bases for V and 3 bases for J; bases not matched to a gene: 11. The CDR3 extends over 17 amino acids. This chain's CDR3 is CATSDSPLGGGYNEQFF. DNA for the CDR3: TGTGCCACCAGTGACTCCCCATTAGGGGGCGGCTACAATGAGCAGTTCTTC.

This clonotype was found a few times. One junction end disagrees with the germline gene, perhaps due to a read error. The chain carries TRBV20-1 and TRBJ2-2, with D possibly matching TRBD1 (6 bases). This CDR3 has 12 residues. Germline values: CDR1 DFQATT, CDR2 SNEGSKA (reference sequence). The CDR3 sequence: CSATGPTGELFF. CDR3 coding DNA: TGTTCCGCGACAGGCCCCACCGGGGAGCTGTTTTTT.

In its sample, this clonotype was seen a few times. This chain connects TRBV20-1 to TRBJ2-1; maybe TRBD1 (6 bases). Germline V gene data show CDR1 as DFQATT and CDR2 as SNEGSKA (reference sequence). CDR3 size: 13 residues. Trimming left V 4 bases short and J 4 bases short, with 11 bases between. CDR3 sequence: CSANNDRYNEQFF. In DNA form, the CDR3 reads TGCAGTGCTAACAATGACAGGTACAATGAGCAGTTCTTC.

A few counts support this clonotype. J is TRBJ2-1 and V is TRBV7-2; the D is unclear. Looked up from germline, CDR1 is SGHTA and CDR2 is FQGNSA. The V end was cut by 0 bases, the J end by 6 bases, with 9 bases between. CDR3 size: 14 residues. The CDR3 coding sequence is TGTGCCAGCAGCTTAGCCGGCGCATTCAATGAGCAGTTCTTC. Its protein product is CASSLAGAFNEQFF.

This chain uses TRBV4-3 with TRBJ2-3, with TRBD2 identical over 9 bases. This CDR3 has 17 amino acids. Germline V CDR1 and CDR2: LGHNA, YSLEER. With V trimmed by 0 bases and J by 7 bases, 11 bases remained unmatched. CDR3 nucleotides: TGCGCCAGCAGCCAAGATTGGGCGGGAGGGCCGACAAATACGCAGTATTTT. This encodes CASSQDWAGGPTNTQYF.

This clonotype came up a few times. V is TRBV12-3 or TRBV12-4 and J is TRBJ1-6; perhaps TRBD1 as D (5 bases). The CDR3 extends over 16 amino acids. V shed 5 bases and J shed 10 bases, with 21 bases lying between them. As DNA, the CDR3 is TGTGCCAGCAGTCCTTCCCTGAGCGGGGCGAGATCACCCCTCCACTTT. As protein: CASSPSLSGARSPLHF.

V is TRBV3-1 and J is TRBJ2-2; D remains unclear. The CDR3 sequence is 15 residues long. V was pared by 1 base and J by 7 bases, with 13 bases between. CDR1 and CDR2 (germline): LGHDT, YNNKEL (reference sequence). The CDR3 bases are TGTGCCAGCAGCCAAGGACGGCGACCGGTCGGGGAGCTGTTTTTT. Translated, it gives CASSQGRRPVGELFF.

The CDR3, as DNA: TGCGCCAGCAGCTTGCAGGGTGATATGAACACTGAAGCTTTCTTT. Encoded protein: CASSLQGDMNTEAFF. J is TRBJ1-1 and V is TRBV5-1, with a weak D call TRBD1 (5 bases). CDR3 size: 15 residues. With 1 base removed from V and 0 bases from J, the gap between germline ends came to 10 bases. Per the germline V gene, CDR1 is SGHRS and CDR2 is YFSETQ.

On this clonotype: Since a much larger clone is just one base distant, this may be a read error. This sequence joins TRBV2 and TRBJ2-1, with D maybe TRBD2 (6 bases). CDR3 size: 18 residues. Germline V gene sequence: CDR1 SNHLY, CDR2 FYNNEI. Between the trimmed V and J ends, which lost 8 bases and 1 base, there was a span of 24 bases. CDR3 DNA: TGTGCCAGCTGTCCCACAGCGGGCCCATTATTGTCCTACAATGAGCAGTTCTTC. Translation: CASCPTAGPLLSYNEQFF.

This clonotype showed up just a few times. The chain has TRBV6-2 or TRBV6-3 and TRBJ2-1; 8 bases match TRBD2. In germline, CDR1 is MNHEY, CDR2 SVGEGT. The CDR3 extends over 15 amino acids. The trim removed 6 bases at V and 4 bases at J, leaving 8 bases unmatched. The CDR3 DNA follows: TGTGCCAGCAGCTTAATAGCGGGGCAATACAATGAGCAGTTCTTC. Amino acids: CASSLIAGQYNEQFF.

The rearrangement links TRBV6-1 to TRBJ2-1; the D gene could be TRBD1 or TRBD2 (5 bases each). V lost 6 bases to trimming and J lost 6 bases, with 12 bases between them. Per germline, CDR1 MNHNS and CDR2 SASEGT. This CDR3 spans 13 amino acids. The CDR3 sequence: CASRQMRGNEQFF. CDR3 DNA sequence: TGTGCCAGCAGACAGATGAGGGGCAATGAGCAGTTCTTC.

This clonotype was picked up a small number of times. The rearrangement uses TRBV18 and TRBJ2-3, with 10 bases identical to TRBD1. CDR1 and CDR2 (germline): KGHSH, LQKENI. CDR3 length equals 16 residues. Trimming at V came to 3 bases and at J to 3 bases, leaving 6 bases not matched to a gene. In DNA form, the CDR3 reads TGTGCCAGCTCACCCGGGACAGGGGCCCGGACAGATACGCAGTATTTT. This gives the protein CASSPGTGARTDTQYF.

This clonotype turned up a few times. The chain carries TRBV20-1 and TRBJ2-7; 10 nucleotides align to TRBD2. Unmatched junction bases numbered 7, after V lost 2 bases and J lost 0 bases. In germline, CDR1 is DFQATT, CDR2 SNEGSKA (reference sequence). The CDR3 is made up of 16 amino acids. The CDR3 DNA reads TGCAGTGCTAGATCAATTAGCGGGAGGTTCTCCTACGAGCAGTACTTC. It translates to CSARSISGRFSYEQYF.

This clonotype was recorded at least ten times. This chain joins TRBV7-9 and TRBJ2-3, with TRBD2 identical over 10 bases. From germline, CDR1 is SEHNR and CDR2 FQNEAQ (reference sequence). V shed 5 bases, J shed 2 bases, and the junction held 7 bases outside the gene matches. This CDR3 comprises 16 residues. The CDR3 here is CASSLISGGDTDTQYF. The CDR3 DNA reads TGTGCCAGCAGCCTAATCAGCGGGGGGGACACAGATACGCAGTATTTT.

Turning to this clonotype: The CDR3 ends on some other residue instead of the conserved phenylalanine or tryptophan, so this is likely a read error. V and J are TRBV4-2 and TRBJ2-2; 9 bases align to TRBD1. The CDR3 contains 17 residues. Per the germline V gene, CDR1 is LGHNA and CDR2 is YNFKEQ. Trimming took 1 base from V and 7 from J; bases not matched to a gene: 10. CDR3 nucleotides: TGTGCCAGCAGCCAAGGCCACCGGGACAGGGAAGGCGGGGAGCTGTTTCTT. Translated: CASSQGHRDREGGELFL.

This clonotype has more than one count but fewer than ten. The rearrangement links TRBV28 to TRBJ2-2, with D perhaps matching TRBD1 (6 bases). The ends were cut back, 3 bases at V and 4 bases at J, with 12 bases in the middle. The CDR3 runs 15 residues. Germline lookup yields CDR1 MDHEN and CDR2 SYDVKM. The CDR3 DNA reads as TGTGCCAGCAGTTTCTGGGGGCTGGGCACCGGGGAGCTGTTTTTT. Translating gives CASSFWGLGTGELFF.

Ten or more counts support this clonotype. The chain recombines TRBV6-2 or TRBV6-3 with TRBJ1-2; 9 bases map to TRBD1. CDR1 is MNHEY, CDR2 SVGEGT, per germline. The CDR3 runs 17 residues. V lost 3 bases to trimming and J lost 4 bases; unmatched junction nucleotides: 12. CDR3 sequence reads: CASSYSRSGTGSYGYTF. CDR3 coding DNA: TGTGCCAGCAGTTATTCTCGCTCCGGGACAGGGTCCTATGGCTACACCTTC.